The 13 T cell receptor beta chains in this list originate from one sample, sequenced in a study of shared clonotypes between healthy human individuals. Sequenced by immunoSEQ multiplex PCR; TCRdb stores in-frame clones only, minus some. The sample lists about 2.4 million clones; 80% to 95% were seen once. Sequenced: naive CD4+ T cells from PBMCs. Subset of the sample: CD45RA+ positively selected. Every receptor here comes from a young man in good health. Some clones in this sample may be carry-over from other donors' samples.

The chain employs TRBV5-1 and TRBJ2-7, with 7 bases matching TRBD2. The CDR3 loop spans 15 amino acids. Per germline, CDR1 SGHRS and CDR2 YFSETQ. V gave up 0 bases and J gave up 4 bases; unmatched junction bases: 7. CDR3 coding DNA: TGCGCCAGCAGCTTGGCCTTTAGCGGGTTTTACGAGCAGTACTTC. Its translation is CASSLAFSGFYEQYF.

In this sample, this clone turned up once. CDR3 residues: CASSTSGAANQPQHF. CDR3 DNA sequence: TGTGCCAGTAGTACCTCAGGGGCCGCAAATCAGCCCCAGCATTTT. This sequence joins TRBV19 and TRBJ1-5; maybe TRBD1 (6 bases). The germline CDR1 and CDR2 sequences are LNHDA and SQIVND (reference sequence). V dropped 4 bases and J dropped 4 bases, with 14 bases sitting between them. The CDR3 runs 15 residues.

The chain combines TRBV19 with TRBJ1-3, with D possibly TRBD1 on 5 matching bases. Deletions cut 5 bases from V and 0 bases from J, with 20 bases between. Looked up from germline, CDR1 is LNHDA and CDR2 is SQIVND (reference sequence). The CDR3 is 18 residues long. The CDR3 region is CASSPGPYLPFSGNTIYF. The CDR3 DNA follows: TGTGCCAGTAGTCCGGGACCCTATCTCCCTTTCTCTGGAAACACCATATATTTT.

V and J are TRBV5-5 and TRBJ1-1; D perhaps matches TRBD1 (5 bases). V gave up 4 bases and J gave up 5 bases, with 15 bases separating them. In germline, CDR1 is SGHKS, CDR2 YYEKEE (reference sequence). This CDR3 is 14 amino acids long. This chain's CDR3 is CASSPQGASTEAFF. The CDR3 coding sequence is TGTGCCAGCAGCCCCCAGGGAGCGAGTACTGAAGCTTTCTTT.

This sequence joins TRBV5-8 and TRBJ2-3, with TRBD2 identical over 8 bases. J gave up 2 bases and V 7 bases, and 12 bases lay outside the gene matches. CDR3 length: 16 residues. In germline, CDR1 is SGHTS, CDR2 YDEGEE. The CDR3 spells CASRRGAGGTTDTQYF. CDR3 coding DNA: TGTGCCAGCCGCCGCGGGGCGGGAGGCACCACAGATACGCAGTATTTT.

The CDR3 here is CASSIGGLNTEAFF. The CDR3, as DNA: TGTGCCAGTAGTATAGGAGGTCTGAACACTGAAGCTTTCTTT. The chain employs TRBV19 and TRBJ1-1, with D uncertain. Germline V gene lookup returns CDR1 LNHDA and CDR2 SQIVND (reference sequence). The V end was cut by 1 base, the J end by 0 bases, with 6 bases between. There are 14 residues in the CDR3.

Note on this clone: The same CDR3 also results from other DNA sequences found in this sample. The rearrangement uses TRBV5-1 and TRBJ2-7; the D gene is possibly TRBD1 (5 bases). CDR1 is SGHRS, CDR2 YFSETQ, per germline. The CDR3 spans 13 residues. The germline V and J ends were trimmed by 1 base and 1 base, with 6 bases remaining between them. The CDR3 DNA follows: TGCGCCAGCAGCTTGCAGGGATCCTACGAGCAGTACTTC. The encoded protein is CASSLQGSYEQYF.

V gene TRBV5-1 combines with J gene TRBJ2-5; 9 positions match TRBD1. V shed 4 bases and J 2 bases; nucleotides not matched to a gene: 6. Germline V gene sequence: CDR1 SGHRS, CDR2 YFSETQ. CDR3 length: 15 amino acids. This CDR3 is CASSAGTGPQETQYF. DNA of the CDR3: TGCGCCAGCAGCGCCGGGACAGGGCCACAAGAGACCCAGTACTTC.

This chain uses TRBV6-1 with TRBJ1-6; D is ambiguous. The V end was cut by 11 bases, the J end by 8 bases, with 13 bases between. This CDR3 has 12 residues. Germline loops: CDR1 MNHNS, CDR2 SASEGT. CDR3 protein: CASCLVDSPLHF. The CDR3 coding sequence is TGTGCCTCCTGCCTTGTGGATTCACCCCTCCACTTT.

This chain connects TRBV9 to TRBJ1-1; a weak D match, TRBD1 (5 bases). V lost 3 bases and J 3 bases, leaving 15 bases between the germline ends. This CDR3 has 15 amino acids. Germline CDR1 and CDR2: SGDLS and YYNGEE. The CDR3 loop is CASSEGGHLYTEAFF. For the CDR3, the DNA is TGTGCCAGCAGCGAGGGAGGACATCTTTACACTGAAGCTTTCTTT. Complete variable domain (other parts from reference TRBV9 and TRBJ1-1): DSGVTQTPKHLITATGQRVTLRCSPRSGDLSVYWYQQSLDQGLQFLIQYYNGEERAKGNILERFSAQQFPDLHSELNLSSLELGDSALYFCASSEGGHLYTEAFFGQGTRLTVV.

CDR3 in DNA: TGTGCCAGCAGAGGAGGACAGGGTGGAGGGGAGACCCAGTACTTC. It translates to CASRGGQGGGETQYF. This chain connects TRBV2 to TRBJ2-5; 8 bases map to TRBD1. The CDR3 loop spans 15 amino acids. Germline V gives CDR1 SNHLY, CDR2 FYNNEI. Trimming took 6 bases from V and 5 from J; bases not matched to a gene: 11.

This chain links TRBV7-2 with TRBJ1-4; D gene uncertain. Trimming left V 2 bases short and J 1 base short, with 8 bases between. The CDR3 has 15 residues. CDR1 and CDR2 (germline): SGHTA, FQGNSA. The CDR3 nucleotides are TGTGCCAGCAGCTTATTGTGGCTAACTAATGAAAAACTGTTTTTT. It is translated as CASSLLWLTNEKLFF.

CDR3 loop: CALGTTHQPQHF. In DNA, the CDR3 is TGTGCCTTAGGGACCACGCATCAGCCCCAGCATTTT. The genes are TRBV7-2 and TRBJ1-5; tentatively, D is TRBD1 (5 bases). The CDR3 has 12 residues. The germline V and J ends were trimmed by 11 bases and 5 bases, with 13 bases remaining between them. The germline gives CDR1 SGHTA, CDR2 FQGNSA.